The sample holds many counts of the clone carrying this T cell receptor beta chain. The antigen is unknown. The V end lost 4 bases, the J end lost 10 bases, and 19 bases lay between the germline ends. The CDR3 length is 14 residues. CDR1 and CDR2 (germline): LGHDT, YNNKEL (reference sequence). The entry originates in a study of T-cell reconstitution after alpha-beta-depleted transplantation in children. Study-wide results and caveats: Elevated TCRbeta diversity at day 60 was traced, in some patients, to surviving recipient T cells and thymic progenitors. One year after transplant, T-cell counts and diversity came mostly from newly produced T cells. Reports say that about two months after transplant, the alpha-beta T cells came out of several hundred graft clones that had expanded.

This sample's TCRbeta library carried unique molecular identifier barcodes. TCRdb redid the calling of the PCR reads with MiXCR, one entry per CDR3 protein. The table includes approximately 110,000 distinct CDR3 sequences, about 9.4% detected once. Sequenced material: PBMCs, taken before TCRalphabeta/CD19-depleted stem cell transplant. The chain carries TRBV3-1 and TRBJ1-1; tentative D call: TRBD1 (5 bases). This TCR derives from a boy under 10 years old with acute lymphoblastic leukemia, due to receive a stem cell transplant. This chain's CDR3 is CASSPFAGGVGAFF. Written as DNA, the CDR3 is TGTGCCAGCAGCCCCTTTGCAGGAGGGGTAGGAGCTTTCTTT.